This section outlines one T cell receptor beta chain sequence together with its context. Its specificity is not known. The repertoire was sequenced with immunoSEQ multiplex PCR; TCRdb's copy has only in-frame clones and lacks some. The data hold about 480,000 clones, with 75% to 80% observed a single time. V trimming: 3 bases; J trimming: 9 bases; junction bases outside the gene matches: 2. This CDR3 comprises 12 residues. Germline CDR1 reads SGDLS; CDR2 reads YYNGEE. For genomic DNA, unsorted samples relied on tens of millions of PBMCs. This sample stems from a study of shared clonotypes between healthy human individuals. Study-wide findings and caveats: Apart from blood, nothing was sampled; tissue repertoires likely differ.

The receptor comes from a woman aged 35 to 49 in good health. Some clones in this sample may be carry-over from other donors' samples. V is TRBV9 and J is TRBJ2-1; TRBD1 matches 8 bases. The specimen sequenced was PBMCs. In DNA, the CDR3 is TGTGCCAGCAGCGCGGACAGGGCTGAGCAGTTCTTC. Its protein is CASSADRAEQFF.